Following are 18 T cell receptor beta chains from one sample sequenced in a study of blood T cell repertoires in COVID-19 (dated by TCRdb to the early 2020s). The receptor library was made with the immunoSEQ multiplex PCR assay. Imported from immuneACCESS, the table was reduced by TCRdb to in-frame sequences with V and J called. These copies leave out some clones; in studies compared against another copy, an unresolved V gene accounts for under half, and the cause of the remainder is not known. Across this sample there are a few hundred thousand clones, with around 82% seen only once. Of the sample, 0.7% to 1% is held by the ten largest clones. Sequenced material: peripheral blood. These receptors were collected from a human donor with COVID-19, enrolled during active disease. The donor label of this sample is uncertain.

V gene TRBV7-9 combines with J gene TRBJ2-1; the D gene is possibly TRBD2 (7 bases). Trimming stripped 5 bases from V and 0 bases from J, with 14 bases between. This CDR3 comprises 16 residues. Germline CDR1 SEHNR, CDR2 FQNEAQ (reference sequence). In DNA, the CDR3 is TGTGCCAGCAGCCCCAGGGGCGGGAGCTCCTACAATGAGCAGTTCTTC. Residues: CASSPRGGSSYNEQFF.

This clone was recorded only once. The chain links TRBV6-5 to TRBJ2-2, with D perhaps matching TRBD2 (5 bases). The CDR3 totals 13 residues. With 7 bases removed from V and 7 bases from J, the gap between germline ends came to 13 bases. Germline values: CDR1 MNHEY, CDR2 SVGAGI. The CDR3 nucleotides are TGTGCCAGCACCTTCCGTCGGGGCGGGGAGCTGTTTTTT. Protein product: CASTFRRGGELFF.

This chain links TRBV2 with TRBJ1-5, with unresolved D. This CDR3 spans 15 amino acids. CDR1 is SNHLY, CDR2 FYNNEI, per germline. Deletions cut 4 bases from V and 6 bases from J, with 16 bases between. The CDR3 region has the DNA TGTGCCAGCAGTGCTGAGAGGAGGGAAGGTCAGCCCCAGCATTTT. Translated, it gives CASSAERREGQPQHF. The full variable domain, with the rest looked up from reference TRBV2 and TRBJ1-5, is EPEVTQTPSHQVTQMGQEVILRCVPISNHLYFYWYRQILGQKVEFLVSFYNNEISEKSEIFDDQFSVERPDGSNFTLKIRSTKLEDSAMYFCASSAERREGQPQHFGDGTRLSIL.

This clone was observed a single time. The rearrangement links TRBV28 to TRBJ1-6, with TRBD1 matching over 8 bases. The CDR3 is 18 amino acids. J lost 10 bases, V lost 3 bases, and 17 bases had no gene match. Looked up from germline, CDR1 is MDHEN and CDR2 is SYDVKM. For the CDR3, the DNA is TGTGCCAGCAGTTTGACAGGGGCGGGTCCCAAAGGAGGGTCACCCCTCCACTTT. Protein product: CASSLTGAGPKGGSPLHF.

V usage is TRBV28 and J usage is TRBJ2-1; 7 positions match TRBD1. Germline V gives CDR1 MDHEN, CDR2 SYDVKM. After removal of 5 bases from V and 4 bases from J, the junction contained 8 bases not matched to a gene. The CDR3 extends over 15 amino acids. The CDR3 loop is CASSPSGQAYNEQFF. The CDR3 DNA is TGTGCCAGCAGTCCCTCCGGACAGGCATACAATGAGCAGTTCTTC. Combining the CDR3 with reference TRBV28 and TRBJ2-1 gives the whole variable domain DVKVTQSSRYLVKRTGEKVFLECVQDMDHENMFWYRQDPGLGLRLIYFSYDVKMKEKGDIPEGYSVSREKKERFSLILESASTNQTSMYLCASSPSGQAYNEQFFGPGTRLTVL.

J is TRBJ1-4 and V is TRBV29-1, with D perhaps TRBD1 (5 bases). The germline CDR1 and CDR2 sequences are SQVTM and ANQGSEA. The CDR3 sequence is 12 residues long. V was shortened by 7 bases and J by 7 bases, with 13 bases between the two germline ends. As DNA, the CDR3 is TGCAGCGGGGGCAGGGCGGGTGAAAAACTGTTTTTT. Protein sequence: CSGGRAGEKLFF.

J is TRBJ2-6 and V is TRBV7-9, with D tentatively TRBD1 (6 bases). Deletions cut 5 bases from V and 7 bases from J, with 15 bases between. The CDR3 loop spans 15 amino acids. In germline, CDR1 is SEHNR, CDR2 FQNEAQ (reference sequence). The CDR3: CASSHTGMGANVLTF. The CDR3 bases are TGTGCCAGCAGCCATACAGGGATGGGAGCCAACGTCCTGACTTTC.

The J gene is TRBJ2-7, the V gene TRBV6-5; D may be TRBD2 (6 bases). Trimming pared 0 bases from V and 3 bases from J, leaving 9 bases between. Germline CDR1 reads MNHEY; CDR2 reads SVGAGI. The CDR3 has 14 amino acids. The CDR3: CASSYSGGVYEQYF. Written as DNA, the CDR3 is TGTGCCAGCAGTTACTCTGGAGGGGTCTACGAGCAGTACTTC.

The rearrangement joins TRBV6-5 to TRBJ2-1; possible D gene TRBD2, 5 bases. Trimming took 7 bases from V and 3 from J, leaving 16 bases between them. There are 15 residues in the CDR3. Germline V gene data show CDR1 as MNHEY and CDR2 as SVGAGI. For the CDR3, the DNA is TGTGCCAGCACTACTAGTTTTGGGAGCTACAATGAGCAGTTCTTC. It codes for CASTTSFGSYNEQFF.

The chain couples TRBV2 to TRBJ1-1; D not resolved. The V and J ends lost 3 bases and 5 bases respectively, with 10 bases between them. This CDR3 region has 13 residues. The germline V gene has CDR1 SNHLY and CDR2 FYNNEI. CDR3 DNA sequence: TGTGCCAGCAGTGACCCGGGGAAAACTGAAGCTTTCTTT. Translating it yields CASSDPGKTEAFF.

This clone was seen just once. This chain uses TRBV5-4 with TRBJ2-7; possibly TRBD2 for D (6 bases). The germline V gene has CDR1 SGHNT and CDR2 YYREEE (reference sequence). V lost 4 bases to trimming and J lost 6 bases, with 11 bases between them. This CDR3 region has 12 residues. DNA of the CDR3: TGTGCCAGCAGCCGGGACGGGGGCGAGCAGTACTTC. This sequence encodes CASSRDGGEQYF.

The chain uses TRBV6-5 and TRBJ1-2, with 7 positions matching TRBD1. CDR1 and CDR2 from the germline V gene are MNHEY and SVGAGI. The CDR3 has 14 amino acids. The V segment lost 0 bases and the J segment 7 bases; nucleotides outside the gene matches: 5. CDR3 region: CASSYSRGGSGYTF. CDR3 coding DNA: TGTGCCAGCAGTTACTCGAGAGGGGGCAGTGGCTACACCTTC.

This chain links TRBV25-1 with TRBJ2-7; no firm D call. V gave up 5 bases and J gave up 0 bases, with 11 bases separating them. The CDR3 is made up of 14 amino acids. Germline CDR1 MGHDK, CDR2 SYGVNS. The CDR3 sequence: CASSLDLPSYEQYF. CDR3 nucleotide sequence: TGTGCCAGCAGTTTAGATCTCCCCTCCTACGAGCAGTACTTC.

The chain has TRBV7-3 and TRBJ1-1; no reliable D call. The germline gives CDR1 SGHTA, CDR2 FQGTGA. The CDR3 consists of 15 residues. V dropped 2 bases and J dropped 0 bases, with 10 bases sitting between them. In nucleotides, the CDR3 is TGTGCCAGCAGCTTAGGCCCAGGTCTGAACACTGAAGCTTTCTTT. Encoded protein: CASSLGPGLNTEAFF.

The V and J genes are TRBV28 and TRBJ2-1, with 7 bases matching TRBD1. The CDR3 is 15 amino acids. Losses at the gene ends were 5 bases for V and 4 bases for J; bases not matched to a gene: 8. Germline assignment: CDR1 MDHEN and CDR2 SYDVKM. The CDR3 is CASSPPGTEYNEQFF. Written as DNA, the CDR3 is TGTGCCAGCAGTCCCCCCGGGACAGAGTACAATGAGCAGTTCTTC.

V and J are TRBV5-4 and TRBJ2-5; 9 nucleotides line up with TRBD1. Germline values: CDR1 SGHNT, CDR2 YYREEE (reference sequence). This CDR3 has 16 residues. V shed 4 bases, J shed 3 bases, and the junction held 10 bases outside the gene matches. CDR3 DNA sequence: TGTGCCAGCAGCCCGGCGGGACAGGGTAGGGAAGAGACCCAGTACTTC. Protein sequence: CASSPAGQGREETQYF.

This sequence joins TRBV19 and TRBJ1-1; weak D call: TRBD1 (6 bases). The CDR3 is 13 amino acids. Germline CDR1 LNHDA, CDR2 SQIVND (reference sequence). V lost 6 bases and J 4 bases, leaving 12 bases between the germline ends. CDR3 region: CASRPQGITEAFF. CDR3 coding DNA: TGTGCCAGTAGGCCGCAGGGGATCACTGAAGCTTTCTTT.

The chain recombines TRBV30 with TRBJ2-6, with D possibly being TRBD1 (6 bases). Germline V gene sequence: CDR1 GTSNPN, CDR2 SVGIG (reference sequence). V was trimmed by 3 bases and J by 2 bases, leaving 8 bases between them. The CDR3 extends over 14 amino acids. The DNA of the CDR3 is TGTGCCTGGAGACAGGGCGCTGGGGCCAACGTCCTGACTTTC. Amino acids: CAWRQGAGANVLTF.